The clone carrying this TCR beta chain occurred a few times. What it binds is not known. The CDR3 length is 17 residues. Trimming cost V 6 bases and J 2 bases; bases outside gene matches: 10. The data are from a study of T cell repertoires in cytomegalovirus infection. A single record per CDR3 protein comes from TCRdb applying MiXCR to the reads. The table records roughly 220,000 distinct CDR3 sequences, 30% to 45% of them present only once. J is TRBJ1-5 and V is TRBV12-3 or TRBV12-4, with TRBD1 identical over 10 bases. The sequencing here drew on CD8+ T cells from cultured PBMCs, taken from culture after CMV antigen stimulation. The TCR originated in a human donor in good health (CMV status not recorded). Some clones in this sample may be carry-over from other donors' samples. CDR3 region: CASSPVWDRGGNQPQHF. Written as DNA, the CDR3 is TGTGCCAGCAGCCCTGTTTGGGACAGGGGAGGCAATCAGCCCCAGCATTTT.